This TCR beta chain came from a study of blood T cells in healthy people across ages. Study findings and constraints: Getting older went along with TCR beta diversity per million T cells dropping roughly linearly.

Donation came from healthy Caucasian individuals in Russia who were aged roughly 6 to 95. Drawing of peripheral blood yielded ten milliliters from each donor. Together with a sample-barcoded 5' primer, a J-beta primer mix was included in a second PCR lasting about 6 to 11 cycles. Every sample returned 2.5 million or more CDR3-containing paired-end reads. MiXCR, applied by TCRdb to the 5' RACE reads, yields one record per CDR3 protein. The data hold approximately 1.5 million distinct CDR3 sequences, with 30% to 35% observed a single time. This CDR3 comprises 13 residues. The V gene end was trimmed by 8 bases and the J gene end by 4 bases; junction bases not matched to a gene: 6. Per germline, CDR1 KGHSH and CDR2 LQKENI. The sample holds many counts of this clonotype. What it binds is unknown.

The chain recombines TRBV18 with TRBJ1-2; TRBD1 matches 8 bases. The sample consisted of blood. The TCR comes from a woman between 25 and 40 years old in good health. CDR3 loop: CASSPGTGYGYTF. The CDR3 coding sequence is TGTGCCAGCAGCCCCGGGACAGGCTATGGCTACACCTTC.